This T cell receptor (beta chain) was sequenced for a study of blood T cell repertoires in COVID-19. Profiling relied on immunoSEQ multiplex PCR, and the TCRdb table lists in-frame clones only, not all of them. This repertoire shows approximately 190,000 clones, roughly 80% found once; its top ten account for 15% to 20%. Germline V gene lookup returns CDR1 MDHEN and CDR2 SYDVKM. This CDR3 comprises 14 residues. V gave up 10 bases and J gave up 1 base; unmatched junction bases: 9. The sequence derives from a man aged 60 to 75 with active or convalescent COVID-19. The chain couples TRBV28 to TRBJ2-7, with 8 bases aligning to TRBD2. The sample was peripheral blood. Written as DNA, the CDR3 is TGTGCCACCCAAAGCGGGAGAGGATCCTACGAGCAGTACTTC. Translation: CATQSGRGSYEQYF.